Listed below are T cell receptor beta chains from one sample, sequenced in a study of CDR3 diversity in severe acne. MiXCR, applied by TCRdb to the PCR reads, yields one record per CDR3 protein. The sample includes fewer than 90,000 distinct CDR3 sequences, roughly 51% seen only once; the top ten take 13% to 15%. The sample comprised blood. The receptors shown here come from a male donor in good health, without acne. Each CDR3 is given with its conserved first and last residue. D genes are given only for firm matches. Only part of the rows carry a size: once, few, many, or a class if the clone is expanded.

CDR3 DNA: TGCGCCAGCAGTAGAAATGCCGGGGAGCTGTTTTTT
CDR3 protein: CASSRNAGELFF
D gene: .
V gene: TRBV10-1
clone size: many
J gene: TRBJ2-2

CDR3 DNA: TGCAGTGCTAGAGATGCGGGGGGAACCTACGAGCAGTACTTC
CDR3 protein: CSARDAGGTYEQYF
D gene: TRBD2
V gene: TRBV20-1
clone size: medium-sized
J gene: TRBJ2-7

CDR3 DNA: TGTGCCAGCAGCCGGGGGGGGGGCACTGAAGCTTTCTTT
CDR3 protein: CASSRGGGTEAFF
D gene: .
V gene: TRBV7-9
clone size: .
J gene: TRBJ1-1

CDR3 DNA: TGTGCCAGCAGCCGAATGACAGCCCAGAACACTGAAGCTTTCTTT
CDR3 protein: CASSRMTAQNTEAFF
D gene: .
V gene: TRBV3-1
clone size: many
J gene: TRBJ1-1

CDR3 DNA: TGTGCCAACTCACCACCGACCGGCGATGTGCAGTTCTTC
CDR3 protein: CANSPPTGDVQFF
D gene: .
V gene: TRBV18
clone size: .
J gene: TRBJ2-1

CDR3 DNA: TGTGCCAGCAGCCCGGGACTAGCGGAGATGAACACCGGGGAGCTGTACTTC
CDR3 protein: CASSPGLAEMNTGELYF
D gene: TRBD2
V gene: TRBV2
clone size: .
J gene: TRBJ2-7

CDR3 DNA: TGTGCCAGCAAGGGAGCGGGAGGAGCCGCAGATACGCGGTATTTT
CDR3 protein: CASKGAGGAADTRYF
D gene: TRBD2
V gene: TRBV2
clone size: many
J gene: TRBJ2-3

CDR3 DNA: TGCAGTGCTAGAGCCGGGACTAGCGGGGGGGCTGGAAACACCATATATTTT
CDR3 protein: CSARAGTSGGAGNTIYF
D gene: .
V gene: TRBV20-1
clone size: .
J gene: TRBJ1-3

CDR3 DNA: TGTGCCAGCAGGCCTCAGGGAGTCAATGAGCAGTTCTTC
CDR3 protein: CASRPQGVNEQFF
D gene: .
V gene: TRBV12-3/TRBV12-4
clone size: many
J gene: TRBJ2-1

CDR3 DNA: TGTGCCACCAGTCCCCAGGTTTCAGGCGAGCAGTACTTC
CDR3 protein: CATSPQVSGEQYF
D gene: .
V gene: TRBV24-1
clone size: .
J gene: TRBJ2-7

CDR3 DNA: TGTGCCAGTATCCAGACTGCTACGAACACCGGGGAGCTGTTTTTT
CDR3 protein: CASIQTATNTGELFF
D gene: .
V gene: TRBV19
clone size: few
J gene: TRBJ2-2

CDR3 DNA: TGTGCCAGCAGTGGCGGCACCGGGGAGCTGTTTTTT
CDR3 protein: CASSGGTGELFF
D gene: .
V gene: TRBV2
clone size: .
J gene: TRBJ2-2

CDR3 DNA: TGTGCCAGTAGTATCGCGCGCCTAGCAGCGAACACCGGGGAGCTGTTTTTT
CDR3 protein: CASSIARLAANTGELFF
D gene: .
V gene: TRBV19
clone size: many
J gene: TRBJ2-2

CDR3 DNA: TGTGCCAGCAGCGCCGGATACTGGCACACCTTC
CDR3 protein: CASSAGYWHTF
D gene: .
V gene: TRBV7-9
clone size: many
J gene: TRBJ1-2

CDR3 DNA: TGTGCCAGCAGCCCCGGACAGGGTTCCGGGGAGCTGTTTTTT
CDR3 protein: CASSPGQGSGELFF
D gene: TRBD1
V gene: TRBV7-2
clone size: once
J gene: TRBJ2-2

CDR3 DNA: TGTGCCAGCACCCAGACAGGGGACGAAAACACCATATATTTT
CDR3 protein: CASTQTGDENTIYF
D gene: TRBD1
V gene: TRBV6-5
clone size: .
J gene: TRBJ1-3

CDR3 DNA: TGTGCCACCAGCAGATCGACGGACAGCTACTATGACTACACCTTC
CDR3 protein: CATSRSTDSYYDYTF
D gene: .
V gene: TRBV15
clone size: once
J gene: TRBJ1-2

CDR3 DNA: TGCAGTGCTAGAGATCCCGGGGGGAGACAGCCCCAGCATTTT
CDR3 protein: CSARDPGGRQPQHF
D gene: .
V gene: TRBV20-1
clone size: many
J gene: TRBJ1-5

CDR3 DNA: TGTGCCAGCAGTTCACAACAGGACGGTGAGCAGTACTTC
CDR3 protein: CASSSQQDGEQYF
D gene: .
V gene: TRBV28
clone size: once
J gene: TRBJ2-7

CDR3 DNA: TGTGCCAGCAGTATCCTAGCGGGGTCCGCCTACGAGCAGTACTTC
CDR3 protein: CASSILAGSAYEQYF
D gene: TRBD2
V gene: TRBV6-5
clone size: many
J gene: TRBJ2-7

CDR3 DNA: TGTGCCAGCAGCTACACAGGGGGACGGACTGAAGCTTTCTTT
CDR3 protein: CASSYTGGRTEAFF
D gene: TRBD1
V gene: TRBV28
clone size: once
J gene: TRBJ1-1

CDR3 DNA: TGTGCCAGCAGCTGGGACCGGGACCGGGACAGGGGACGAGAGACCCAGTACTTC
CDR3 protein: CASSWDRDRDRGRETQYF
D gene: TRBD1
V gene: TRBV7-9
clone size: .
J gene: TRBJ2-5